One and the same sample provided the 15 T cell receptor beta chains below, sequenced in a study of radiotherapy plus CTLA-4 blockade in lung cancer. Generated by immunoSEQ multiplex PCR, the TCRdb table keeps only in-frame clones and is missing some. The data show tens of thousands of clones, about 76% seen once. The source was peripheral blood, collected from a patient treated with radiotherapy plus ipilimumab. Source of these receptors: a human donor with non-small cell lung cancer that progressed on radiotherapy plus ipilimumab.

The V call is TRBV11-3, the J call TRBJ2-1; D gene ambiguous. Between the trimmed V and J ends, which lost 2 bases and 2 bases, there was a span of 10 bases. Germline assignment: CDR1 SGHNT and CDR2 YENEEA. This CDR3 contains 15 residues. The CDR3 is CASSLIGATYNEQFF. CDR3 sequence (DNA): TGTGCCAGCAGCTTAATCGGCGCCACCTACAATGAGCAGTTCTTC.

The chain is built from TRBV5-1 and TRBJ2-3, with 7 bases lining up with TRBD2. Germline trimming cut 0 bases from V and 2 bases from J; bases unmatched to any gene: 3. Germline V lookup: CDR1 SGHRS, CDR2 YFSETQ. The CDR3 covers 15 residues. The CDR3 loop is CASSLERGPTDTQYF. The CDR3 nucleotides read TGCGCCAGCAGCTTGGAGCGGGGTCCCACAGATACGCAGTATTTT.

This chain joins TRBV7-3 and TRBJ2-7, with 11 bases aligning to TRBD1. The CDR3 runs to 16 residues. Germline values: CDR1 SGHTA, CDR2 FQGTGA. With V trimmed by 5 bases and J by 2 bases, 8 bases remained unmatched. CDR3 in DNA: TGTGCCAGCAGCCCATTCCCGGGACAGGGGGCCTACGAGCAGTACTTC. Amino acid sequence: CASSPFPGQGAYEQYF.

The chain links TRBV6-5 to TRBJ1-1, with 9 bases identical to TRBD1. CDR1 and CDR2 from the germline V gene are MNHEY and SVGAGI. J lost 0 bases, V lost 2 bases, and 4 bases had no gene match. The CDR3 covers 16 residues. CDR3 DNA sequence: TGTGCCAGCAGTTACGGGACAGGGACGGTGAACACTGAAGCTTTCTTT. Translating it yields CASSYGTGTVNTEAFF.

This chain uses TRBV19 with TRBJ1-5, with no clear D. V was trimmed by 3 bases and J by 0 bases, leaving 9 bases between them. The CDR3 is made up of 15 amino acids. The germline V gene has CDR1 LNHDA and CDR2 SQIVND (reference sequence). CDR3 DNA sequence: TGTGCCAGTAGTATTTTGTACCTTAGCAATCAGCCCCAGCATTTT. Its translation is CASSILYLSNQPQHF.

This sequence joins TRBV4-1 and TRBJ1-5; tentative D call: TRBD1 (6 bases). Deletions cut 1 base from V and 7 bases from J, with 14 bases between. The germline V gene has CDR1 MGHRA and CDR2 YSYEKL. This CDR3 is 15 amino acids long. CDR3 sequence reads: CASSQVEGGIQPQHF. In DNA, the CDR3 is TGCGCCAGCAGCCAAGTGGAAGGGGGAATACAGCCCCAGCATTTT.

The sample holds a few counts of this clone. The chain recombines TRBV28 with TRBJ2-7; no clear D. Trimming took off 6 bases at V and 1 base at J, with 7 bases between the two ends. The CDR3 contains 12 residues. The germline V gene encodes CDR1 MDHEN and CDR2 SYDVKM. CDR3 sequence reads: CASSGPSYEQYF. Here the CDR3 DNA reads TGTGCCAGCAGCGGACCATCCTACGAGCAGTACTTC.

This chain links TRBV28 with TRBJ1-5; D ambiguous. This CDR3 has 15 amino acids. The germline gives CDR1 MDHEN, CDR2 SYDVKM. Trimming removed 5 bases at V and 2 bases at J, with 13 bases between. Here the CDR3 reads CASSPGLAGNQPQHF. In DNA form, the CDR3 reads TGTGCCAGCAGTCCCGGTTTGGCCGGCAATCAGCCCCAGCATTTT.

J is TRBJ2-1 and V is TRBV7-9; D is perhaps TRBD1 (5 bases). This CDR3 spans 12 amino acids. CDR1 is SEHNR and CDR2 is FQNEAQ in the germline V gene (reference sequence). The V and J ends lost 1 base and 15 bases respectively, with 13 bases between them. Here the CDR3 reads CASSLGEQARFF. CDR3 nucleotide sequence: TGTGCCAGCAGCTTAGGCGAACAGGCTCGGTTCTTC.

The V call is TRBV7-9, the J call TRBJ1-5; 7 nucleotides align to TRBD1. This CDR3 has 18 residues. CDR1 SEHNR and CDR2 FQNEAQ come from the germline V gene (reference sequence). V lost 5 bases to trimming and J lost 3 bases; unmatched junction nucleotides: 16. Written as DNA, the CDR3 is TGTGCCAGCAGCAACCATCTATCGACAGGGTTTGACAATCAGCCCCAGCATTTT. Its translation: CASSNHLSTGFDNQPQHF.

The rearrangement joins TRBV19 to TRBJ1-5; 8 bases are a match to TRBD1. Germline CDR1 and CDR2: LNHDA and SQIVND (reference sequence). Trimming took 3 bases from V and 7 from J; bases not matched to a gene: 5. The CDR3 has 14 amino acids. The CDR3 bases are TGTGCCAGTAGTATCGGACAGGGAGTACAGCCCCAGCATTTT. Translation: CASSIGQGVQPQHF.

The gene calls are TRBV6-1 and TRBJ2-4, with D possibly matching TRBD2 (6 bases). The CDR3 runs 13 residues. CDR1 and CDR2 from the germline V gene are MNHNS and SASEGT. With 7 bases removed from V and 3 bases from J, the gap between germline ends came to 10 bases. CDR3 nucleotide sequence: TGTGCCAGCAATGTCGGGGGCAAAAACATTCAGTACTTC. Residues: CASNVGGKNIQYF.

The chain has TRBV11-2 and TRBJ2-7; 7 positions agree with TRBD1. Germline V gene sequence: CDR1 SGHAT, CDR2 FQNNGV. The junction had 4 bases not matched to a gene; V was cut back by 0 bases and J by 2 bases. The CDR3 sequence is 15 residues long. The CDR3 region is CASSLDYRGPYEQYF. CDR3 DNA: TGTGCCAGCAGCTTAGATTACAGGGGACCCTACGAGCAGTACTTC.

The rearrangement joins TRBV6-1 to TRBJ1-6; D gene unclear. V lost 4 bases and J 1 base, leaving 8 bases between the germline ends. Germline V gives CDR1 MNHNS, CDR2 SASEGT. CDR3 length: 15 amino acids. CDR3 protein: CASSVGESYNSPLHF. The CDR3 DNA sequence: TGTGCCAGCAGTGTGGGAGAATCCTATAATTCACCCCTCCACTTT.

The V gene is TRBV5-6, the J gene TRBJ2-1, with no clear D. The CDR3 runs to 13 residues. The V end lost 0 bases, the J end lost 7 bases, and 8 bases lay between the germline ends. Germline V gene lookup returns CDR1 SGHDT and CDR2 YYEEEE. CDR3 nucleotide sequence: TGTGCCAGCAGCTTGGCCCCGCGGAATGAGCAGTTCTTC. As protein: CASSLAPRNEQFF.